This T cell receptor (beta chain) was found in a study of shared T cell receptors in the human thymus. Repertoires were generated with immunoSEQ multiplex PCR, while TCRdb's copy carries only in-frame clones and drops some. The sample gives some 700,000 clones, around 89% of which show up once; around 0.01% is in the top ten. Germline assignment: CDR1 SGHNT and CDR2 YYREEE (reference sequence). V lost 5 bases and J lost 5, with 13 bases in between. The CDR3 has 13 amino acids. These data are also associated with another study on human thymus T cells. That study reports: Thymic repertoires overlap heavily among unrelated individuals, related research has reported.

The clonotype comes from a boy younger than two with a congenital heart defect. The sequenced sample was thymocytes. V is TRBV5-4 and J is TRBJ1-2, with a possible D match to TRBD1 (5 bases). Here the CDR3 DNA reads TGTGCCAGCAGACGGGGGGGAGGTTATGGCTACACCTTC. Encoded protein: CASRRGGGYGYTF.